The 15 T cell receptor beta chains below come from one sample, sequenced in a study of T cell responses to AZD1222 COVID-19 vaccine. The repertoire was sequenced with immunoSEQ multiplex PCR; TCRdb's copy has only in-frame clones and lacks some. The sample lists about 170,000 clones, 90% to 95% occurring once. The sample was peripheral blood, taken on day 0 of AZD1222 vaccination. These receptors were taken from an adult in good health.

The chain is built from TRBV6-4 and TRBJ1-2, with D unresolved. V was shortened by 3 bases and J by 3 bases, with 20 bases between the two germline ends. This CDR3 comprises 17 residues. Germline V lookup: CDR1 MRHNA, CDR2 SNTAGT. This CDR3 is CASSDSPDLPGHYGYTF. In nucleotides, the CDR3 is TGTGCCAGCAGTGATTCTCCCGACCTGCCCGGACACTATGGCTACACCTTC.

The V gene is TRBV5-6, the J gene TRBJ1-3, with unresolved D. CDR3 length: 14 amino acids. Germline CDR1 and CDR2: SGHDT and YYEEEE. V lost 1 base and J 1 base, leaving 6 bases between the germline ends. In nucleotides, the CDR3 is TGTGCCAGCAGCTTGCGGCATTCTGGAAACACCATATATTTT. Amino acids: CASSLRHSGNTIYF.

This chain joins TRBV19 and TRBJ2-1; TRBD2 matches 7 bases. This CDR3 is 17 amino acids long. V lost 3 bases to trimming and J lost 1 base; unmatched junction nucleotides: 9. The V gene's germline CDR1 is LNHDA and CDR2 SQIVND (reference sequence). The CDR3, as DNA: TGTGCCAGTAGTATCTTATCCATGGGAGGGTCCTACAATGAGCAGTTCTTC. Translated: CASSILSMGGSYNEQFF.

The chain carries TRBV6-5 and TRBJ1-2; D unclear. Germline-derived CDR1 and CDR2 are MNHEY and SVGAGI. The CDR3 is 15 amino acids. Trimming removed 2 bases from V and 7 bases from J, with 17 bases in between. The CDR3 sequence is CASSYTANVERGYTF. The CDR3 coding sequence is TGTGCCAGCAGTTACACGGCGAACGTCGAGCGTGGCTACACCTTC.

This clone was observed a handful of times. The chain carries TRBV11-3 and TRBJ2-3; tentative D call: TRBD1 (5 bases). The V and J ends lost 1 base and 4 bases respectively, with 9 bases between them. This CDR3 spans 14 amino acids. Germline V gene data show CDR1 as SGHNT and CDR2 as YENEEA. The CDR3 DNA is TGTGCCAGCAGCTTAGGGGCAGGGTCAGATACGCAGTATTTT. Protein product: CASSLGAGSDTQYF.

The gene calls are TRBV11-2 and TRBJ1-1; the D gene is possibly TRBD1 (5 bases). The CDR3 extends over 13 amino acids. Trimming pared 4 bases from V and 0 bases from J, leaving 6 bases between. CDR1 and CDR2 (germline): SGHAT, FQNNGV. The CDR3 region is CASSSGLNTEAFF. In nucleotides, the CDR3 is TGTGCCAGCAGCTCAGGGCTGAACACTGAAGCTTTCTTT.

The V call is TRBV5-4, the J call TRBJ2-3; no clear D. This CDR3 is built from 14 residues. Germline CDR1 reads SGHNT; CDR2 reads YYREEE (reference sequence). The ends were cut back, 3 bases at V and 2 bases at J, with 10 bases in the middle. The CDR3 loop is CASSSGQHTDTQYF. The CDR3 region has the DNA TGTGCCAGCAGCTCGGGTCAACACACAGATACGCAGTATTTT.

V usage is TRBV15 and J usage is TRBJ1-1; possible D gene TRBD1, 5 bases. Trimming cost V 3 bases and J 8 bases, with 13 bases left between them. Germline CDR1 is LNHNV and CDR2 is YYDKDF (reference sequence). The CDR3 sequence is 13 residues long. The CDR3 sequence: CATSSDSSREAFF. In DNA form, the CDR3 reads TGTGCCACCAGCAGTGACAGCTCCCGGGAAGCTTTCTTT.

The V and J genes are TRBV3-1 (or the pseudogene TRBV3-2) and TRBJ1-4; D is possibly TRBD1 (6 bases). V was cut by 7 bases and J by 4 bases, with 13 bases left in between. The CDR3 is 14 amino acids. Germline V gene sequence: CDR1 LGHDT, CDR2 YNNKEL (reference sequence). The CDR3 nucleotides read TGTGCCAGCACCCGGGGGGCCTTTAATGAAAAACTGTTTTTT. It specifies CASTRGAFNEKLFF.

The chain uses TRBV19 and TRBJ1-5, with 10 positions matching TRBD1. The CDR3 is 16 residues long. Germline assignment: CDR1 LNHDA and CDR2 SQIVND (reference sequence). V trimming: 1 base; J trimming: 4 bases; junction bases outside the gene matches: 4. This CDR3 is CASSIGTGGWNQPQHF. The CDR3 DNA reads as TGTGCCAGTAGTATAGGGACAGGGGGATGGAATCAGCCCCAGCATTTT.

The CDR3, as DNA: TGTGCCAGCAGCCCACTGAGGCAGACTAACACTGAAGCTTTCTTT. Translated, it gives CASSPLRQTNTEAFF. J is TRBJ1-1 and V is TRBV3-1 (or the pseudogene TRBV3-2); D not certain. CDR1 and CDR2 (germline): LGHDT, YNNKEL (reference sequence). Trimming shortened V by 4 bases and J by 2 bases, and 14 bases separated the two germline ends. The CDR3 covers 15 residues.

This clone was detected a few times. The genes are TRBV9 and TRBJ2-2; D not certain. Germline V lookup: CDR1 SGDLS, CDR2 YYNGEE. The CDR3 runs 12 residues. The V gene lost 3 bases and the J gene lost 6 bases, with 6 bases spanning the gap. The CDR3 DNA reads TGTGCCAGCAGCGGGACCGCCGGGGAGCTGTTTTTT. Its translation is CASSGTAGELFF. The entire variable domain, with the rest obtained from reference TRBV9 and TRBJ2-2, is as follows: DSGVTQTPKHLITATGQRVTLRCSPRSGDLSVYWYQQSLDQGLQFLIQYYNGEERAKGNILERFSAQQFPDLHSELNLSSLELGDSALYFCASSGTAGELFFGEGSRLTVL.

The chain carries TRBV14 and TRBJ2-7, with D unresolved. There are 14 residues in the CDR3. Trimming cost V 2 bases and J 2 bases, with 10 bases left between them. CDR1 is SGHDN and CDR2 is FVKESK in the germline V gene. CDR3 sequence (DNA): TGTGCCAGCAGCCAACAGGTAGAAGCCTACGAGCAGTACTTC. Translation: CASSQQVEAYEQYF.

V is TRBV7-6 and J is TRBJ1-1; maybe TRBD1 (5 bases). This CDR3 contains 14 residues. CDR1 SGHVS and CDR2 FNYEAQ come from the germline V gene. V shed 3 bases and J shed 2 bases, with 10 bases lying between them. The CDR3 DNA is TGTGCCAGCAGCTTGGGGGGGAGAAACACTGAAGCTTTCTTT. Its translation is CASSLGGRNTEAFF. The full variable domain, with the rest looked up from reference TRBV7-6 and TRBJ1-1, is GAGVSQSPRYKVTKRGQDVALRCDPISGHVSLYWYRQALGQGPEFLTYFNYEAQQDKSGLPNDRFSAERPEGSISTLTIQRTEQRDSAMYRCASSLGGRNTEAFFGQGTRLTVV.

This sequence joins TRBV18 and TRBJ1-1; D might be TRBD1 (6 bases). Germline V gene data show CDR1 as KGHSH and CDR2 as LQKENI. The CDR3 runs 16 residues. With 3 bases removed from V and 5 bases from J, the gap between germline ends came to 19 bases. The CDR3 loop is CASSPPGGRLQTEAFF. Here the CDR3 DNA reads TGTGCCAGCTCACCCCCGGGGGGGCGATTACAGACTGAAGCTTTCTTT.